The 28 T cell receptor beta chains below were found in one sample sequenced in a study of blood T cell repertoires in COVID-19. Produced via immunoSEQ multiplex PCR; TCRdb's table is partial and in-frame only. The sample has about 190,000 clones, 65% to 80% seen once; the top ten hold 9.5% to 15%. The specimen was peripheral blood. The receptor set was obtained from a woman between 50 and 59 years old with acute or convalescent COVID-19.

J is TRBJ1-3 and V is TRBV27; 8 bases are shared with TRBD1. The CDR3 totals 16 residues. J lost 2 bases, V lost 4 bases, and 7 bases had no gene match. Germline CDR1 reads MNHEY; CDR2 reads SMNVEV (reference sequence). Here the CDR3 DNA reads TGTGCCAGCAGTTCCAGGACAGGGATCACTGGAAACACCATATATTTT. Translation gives CASSSRTGITGNTIYF.

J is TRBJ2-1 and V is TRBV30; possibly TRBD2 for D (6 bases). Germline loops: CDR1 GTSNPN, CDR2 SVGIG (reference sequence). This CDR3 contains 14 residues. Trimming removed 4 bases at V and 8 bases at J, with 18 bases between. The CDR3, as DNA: TGTGCCTGGACTTCGGGAGTCGGCCGATATGAGCAGTTCTTC. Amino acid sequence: CAWTSGVGRYEQFF.

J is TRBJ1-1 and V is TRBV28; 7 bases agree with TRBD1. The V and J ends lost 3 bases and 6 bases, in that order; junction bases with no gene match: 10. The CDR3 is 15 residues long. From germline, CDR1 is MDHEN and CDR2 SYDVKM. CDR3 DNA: TGTGCCAGCAGTTTTTATCAGGGGGGAAGTTCTGAAGCTTTCTTT. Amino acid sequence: CASSFYQGGSSEAFF.

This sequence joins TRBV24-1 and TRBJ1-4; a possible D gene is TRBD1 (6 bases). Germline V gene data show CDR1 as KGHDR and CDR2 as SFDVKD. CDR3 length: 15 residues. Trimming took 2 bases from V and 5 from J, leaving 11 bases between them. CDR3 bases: TGTGCCACCAGTGATTCCGGGACAAGAAATGAAAAACTGTTTTTT. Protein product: CATSDSGTRNEKLFF.

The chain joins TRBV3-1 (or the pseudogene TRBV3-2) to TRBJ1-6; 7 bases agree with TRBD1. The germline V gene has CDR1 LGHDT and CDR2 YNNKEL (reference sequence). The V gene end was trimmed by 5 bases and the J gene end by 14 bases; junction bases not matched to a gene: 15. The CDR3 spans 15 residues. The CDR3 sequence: CASSSYRGLLGTLHF. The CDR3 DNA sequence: TGTGCCAGCAGCTCTTACAGGGGCCTTCTGGGCACCCTCCACTTT.

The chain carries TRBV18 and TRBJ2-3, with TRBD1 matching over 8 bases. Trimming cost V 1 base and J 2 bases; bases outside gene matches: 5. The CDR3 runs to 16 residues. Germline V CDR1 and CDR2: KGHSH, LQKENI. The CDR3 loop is CASSPLTGAPTDTQYF. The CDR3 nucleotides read TGTGCCAGCTCACCACTGACAGGGGCCCCCACAGATACGCAGTATTTT. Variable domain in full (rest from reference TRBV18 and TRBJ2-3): NAGVMQNPRHLVRRRGQEARLRCSPMKGHSHVYWYRQLPEEGLKFMVYLQKENIIDESGMPKERFSAEFPKEGPSILRIQQVVRGDSAAYFCASSPLTGAPTDTQYFGPGTRLTVL.

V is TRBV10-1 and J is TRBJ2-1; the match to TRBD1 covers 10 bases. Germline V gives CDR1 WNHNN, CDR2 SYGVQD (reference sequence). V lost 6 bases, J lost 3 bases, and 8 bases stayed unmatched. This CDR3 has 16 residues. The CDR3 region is CASSSGTGVDYNEQFF. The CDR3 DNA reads TGCGCCAGCAGCTCCGGGACAGGGGTTGACTACAATGAGCAGTTCTTC.

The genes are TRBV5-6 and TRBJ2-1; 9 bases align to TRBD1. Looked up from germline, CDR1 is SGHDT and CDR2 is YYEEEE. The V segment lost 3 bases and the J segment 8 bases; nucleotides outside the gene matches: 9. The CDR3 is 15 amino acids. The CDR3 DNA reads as TGTGCCAGCAGCTCCGGGACAGGGCCTTGGGATGAGCAGTTCTTC. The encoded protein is CASSSGTGPWDEQFF.

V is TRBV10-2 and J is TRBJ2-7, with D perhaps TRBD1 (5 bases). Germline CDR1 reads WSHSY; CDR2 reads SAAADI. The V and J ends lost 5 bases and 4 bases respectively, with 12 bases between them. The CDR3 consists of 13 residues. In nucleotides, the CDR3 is TGCGCCAGCAGTTCTTCAGGGAATTACGAGCAGTACTTC. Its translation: CASSSSGNYEQYF.

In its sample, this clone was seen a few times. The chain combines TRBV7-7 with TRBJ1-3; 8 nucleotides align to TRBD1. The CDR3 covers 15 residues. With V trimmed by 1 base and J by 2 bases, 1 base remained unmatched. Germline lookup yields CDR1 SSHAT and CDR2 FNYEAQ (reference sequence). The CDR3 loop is CASSLGTGTGNTIYF. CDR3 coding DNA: TGTGCCAGCAGCTTAGGGACAGGGACTGGAAACACCATATATTTT.

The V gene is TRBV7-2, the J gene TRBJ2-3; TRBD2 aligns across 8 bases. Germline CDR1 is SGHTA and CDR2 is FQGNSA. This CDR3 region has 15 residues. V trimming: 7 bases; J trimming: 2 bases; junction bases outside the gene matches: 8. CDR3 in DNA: TGTGCCAGCACCCCTGGCGGGAGGACCACAGATACGCAGTATTTT. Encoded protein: CASTPGGRTTDTQYF. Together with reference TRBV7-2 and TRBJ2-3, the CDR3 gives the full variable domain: GAGVSQSPSNKVTEKGKDVELRCDPISGHTALYWYRQSLGQGLEFLIYFQGNSAPDKSGLPSDRFSAERTGGSVSTLTIQRTQQEDSAVYLCASTPGGRTTDTQYFGPGTRLTVL.

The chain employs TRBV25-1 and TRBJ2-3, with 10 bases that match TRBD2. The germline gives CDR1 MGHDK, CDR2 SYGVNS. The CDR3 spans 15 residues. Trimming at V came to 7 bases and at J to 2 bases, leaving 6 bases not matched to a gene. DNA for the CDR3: TGTGCCAGCATCCAAGCGGGGGGGAACACAGATACGCAGTATTTT. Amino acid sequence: CASIQAGGNTDTQYF.

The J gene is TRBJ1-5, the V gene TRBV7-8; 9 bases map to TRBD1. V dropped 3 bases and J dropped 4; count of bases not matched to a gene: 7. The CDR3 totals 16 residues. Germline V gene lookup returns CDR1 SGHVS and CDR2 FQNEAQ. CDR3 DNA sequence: TGTGCCAGCAGCTTCGAGTACAGGGGGCCTAATCAGCCCCAGCATTTT. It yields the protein CASSFEYRGPNQPQHF.

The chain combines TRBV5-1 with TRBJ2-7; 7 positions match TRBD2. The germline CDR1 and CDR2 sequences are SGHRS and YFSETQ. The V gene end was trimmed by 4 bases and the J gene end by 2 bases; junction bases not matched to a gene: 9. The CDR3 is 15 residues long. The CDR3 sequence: CASSRAGTNAYEQYF. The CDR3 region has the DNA TGCGCCAGCAGCCGCGCCGGGACTAATGCCTACGAGCAGTACTTC. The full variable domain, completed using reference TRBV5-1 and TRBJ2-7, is KAGVTQTPRYLIKTRGQQVTLSCSPISGHRSVSWYQQTPGQGLQFLFEYFSETQRNKGNFPGRFSGRQFSNSRSEMNVSTLELGDSALYLCASSRAGTNAYEQYFGPGTRLTVT.

DNA of the CDR3: TGCGCCAGCAAAGGACAGACCGGGACGATTTACGAGCAGTACTTC. This gives the protein CASKGQTGTIYEQYF. V is TRBV5-1 and J is TRBJ2-7; D is possibly TRBD1 (6 bases). The CDR3 extends over 15 amino acids. Trimming took off 6 bases at V and 4 bases at J, with 20 bases between the two ends. Germline CDR1 SGHRS, CDR2 YFSETQ.

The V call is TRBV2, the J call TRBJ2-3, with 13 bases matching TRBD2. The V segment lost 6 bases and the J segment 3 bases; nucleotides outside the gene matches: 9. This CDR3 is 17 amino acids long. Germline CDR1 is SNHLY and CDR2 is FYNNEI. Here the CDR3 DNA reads TGTGCCAGCAGACTTGGGGGGACTAGCGGGATGACAGATACGCAGTATTTT. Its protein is CASRLGGTSGMTDTQYF.

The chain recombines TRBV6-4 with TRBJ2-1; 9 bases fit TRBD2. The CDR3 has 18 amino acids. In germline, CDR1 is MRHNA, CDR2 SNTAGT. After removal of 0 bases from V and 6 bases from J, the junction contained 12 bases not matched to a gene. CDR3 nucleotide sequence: TGTGCCAGCAGTGACTCGAACGGCGGGGGGGCCGGGTGCAATGAGCAGTTCTTC. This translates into CASSDSNGGGAGCNEQFF.

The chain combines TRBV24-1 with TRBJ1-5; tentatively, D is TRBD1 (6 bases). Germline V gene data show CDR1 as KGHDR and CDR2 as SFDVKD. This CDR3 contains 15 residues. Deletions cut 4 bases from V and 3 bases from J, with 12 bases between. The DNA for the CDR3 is TGTGCCACCAGTGACGCGGACAGCCCCAATCAGCCCCAGCATTTT. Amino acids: CATSDADSPNQPQHF.

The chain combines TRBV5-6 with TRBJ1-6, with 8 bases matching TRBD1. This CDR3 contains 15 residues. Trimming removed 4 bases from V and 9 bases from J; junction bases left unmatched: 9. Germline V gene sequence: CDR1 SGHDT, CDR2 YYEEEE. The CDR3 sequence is CASSGSAGGVSPLHF. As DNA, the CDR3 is TGTGCCAGCAGCGGTTCCGCAGGGGGCGTTTCACCCCTCCACTTT.

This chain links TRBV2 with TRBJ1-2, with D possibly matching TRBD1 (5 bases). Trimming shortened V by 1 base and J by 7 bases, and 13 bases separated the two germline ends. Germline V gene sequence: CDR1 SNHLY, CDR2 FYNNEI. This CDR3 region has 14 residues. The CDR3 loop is CASSEDWLGGGYTF. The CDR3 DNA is TGTGCCAGCAGTGAAGATTGGCTCGGGGGTGGCTACACCTTC. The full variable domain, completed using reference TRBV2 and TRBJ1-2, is EPEVTQTPSHQVTQMGQEVILRCVPISNHLYFYWYRQILGQKVEFLVSFYNNEISEKSEIFDDQFSVERPDGSNFTLKIRSTKLEDSAMYFCASSEDWLGGGYTFGSGTRLTVV.

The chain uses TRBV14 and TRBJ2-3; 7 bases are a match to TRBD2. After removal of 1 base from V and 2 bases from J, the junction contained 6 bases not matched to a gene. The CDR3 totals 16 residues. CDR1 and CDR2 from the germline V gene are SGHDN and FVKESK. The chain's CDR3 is CASSQGDGGITDTQYF. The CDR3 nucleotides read TGTGCCAGCAGCCAAGGCGACGGGGGGATCACAGATACGCAGTATTTT.

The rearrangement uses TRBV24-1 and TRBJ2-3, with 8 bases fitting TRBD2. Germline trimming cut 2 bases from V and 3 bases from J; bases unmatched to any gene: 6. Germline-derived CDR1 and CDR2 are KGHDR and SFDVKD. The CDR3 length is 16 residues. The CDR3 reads CATSDSAGDPTDTQYF. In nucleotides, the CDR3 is TGTGCCACCAGTGATTCAGCGGGGGACCCAACAGATACGCAGTATTTT.

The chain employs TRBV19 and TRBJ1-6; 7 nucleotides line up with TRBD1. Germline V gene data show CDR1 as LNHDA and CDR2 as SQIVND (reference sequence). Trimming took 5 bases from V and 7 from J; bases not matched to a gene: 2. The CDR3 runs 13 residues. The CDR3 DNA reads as TGTGCCAGTAGTCAGACAGGGAATTCACCCCTCCACTTT. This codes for CASSQTGNSPLHF. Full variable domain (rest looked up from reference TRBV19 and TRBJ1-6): DGGITQSPKYLFRKEGQNVTLSCEQNLNHDAMYWYRQDPGQGLRLIYYSQIVNDFQKGDIAEGYSVSREKKESFPLTVTSAQKNPTAFYLCASSQTGNSPLHFGNGTRLTVT.

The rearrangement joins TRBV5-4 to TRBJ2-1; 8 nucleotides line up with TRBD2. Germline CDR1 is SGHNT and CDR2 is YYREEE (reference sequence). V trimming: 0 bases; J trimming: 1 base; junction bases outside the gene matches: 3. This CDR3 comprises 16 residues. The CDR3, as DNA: TGTGCCAGCAGCTTGGGCGGGGGGCATTCCTACAATGAGCAGTTCTTC. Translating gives CASSLGGGHSYNEQFF.

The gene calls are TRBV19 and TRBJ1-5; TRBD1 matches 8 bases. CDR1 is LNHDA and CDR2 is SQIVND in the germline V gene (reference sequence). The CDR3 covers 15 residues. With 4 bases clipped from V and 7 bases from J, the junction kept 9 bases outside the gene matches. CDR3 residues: CASSTRQGPGQPQHF. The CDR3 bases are TGTGCCAGTAGTACCAGACAGGGGCCTGGACAGCCCCAGCATTTT.

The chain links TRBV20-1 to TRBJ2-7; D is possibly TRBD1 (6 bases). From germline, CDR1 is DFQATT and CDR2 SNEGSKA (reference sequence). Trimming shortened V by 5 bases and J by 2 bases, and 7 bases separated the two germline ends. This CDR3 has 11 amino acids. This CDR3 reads CSAWTAYEQYF. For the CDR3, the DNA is TGCAGTGCTTGGACAGCCTACGAGCAGTACTTC.

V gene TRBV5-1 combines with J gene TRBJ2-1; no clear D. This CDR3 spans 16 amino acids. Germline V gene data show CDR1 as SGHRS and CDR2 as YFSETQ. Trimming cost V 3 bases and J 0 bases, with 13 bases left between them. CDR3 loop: CASSSTRLSSYNEQFF. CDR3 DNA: TGCGCCAGCAGCTCAACCAGGCTAAGCTCCTACAATGAGCAGTTCTTC. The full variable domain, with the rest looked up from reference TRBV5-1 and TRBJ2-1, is KAGVTQTPRYLIKTRGQQVTLSCSPISGHRSVSWYQQTPGQGLQFLFEYFSETQRNKGNFPGRFSGRQFSNSRSEMNVSTLELGDSALYLCASSSTRLSSYNEQFFGPGTRLTVL.

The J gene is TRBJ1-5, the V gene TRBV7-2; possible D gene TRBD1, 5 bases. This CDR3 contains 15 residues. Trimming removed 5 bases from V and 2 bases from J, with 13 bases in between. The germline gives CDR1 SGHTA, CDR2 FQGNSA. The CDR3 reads CASSAQGTGNQPQHF. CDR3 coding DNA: TGTGCCAGCAGCGCCCAGGGTACGGGCAATCAGCCCCAGCATTTT. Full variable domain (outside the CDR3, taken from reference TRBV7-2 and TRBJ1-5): GAGVSQSPSNKVTEKGKDVELRCDPISGHTALYWYRQSLGQGLEFLIYFQGNSAPDKSGLPSDRFSAERTGGSVSTLTIQRTQQEDSAVYLCASSAQGTGNQPQHFGDGTRLSIL.